Described below is a single T cell receptor (beta chain) sequence and its context. Categorization into cohorts depended on clinical history that participants reported. The data were taken from a study of blood T cell repertoires in COVID-19. The overall study: COVID-19 samples from acute and convalescent phases originated in the United States, Italy and Spain. Nucleic acid was either cDNA or gDNA, and it came from T cells, B-cell-depleted T cells, or PBMCs.

In the original workflow: Using reference gene primer amplification, nucleated cell counts were estimated. Libraries were prepared by immunoSEQ multiplex PCR; TCRdb keeps only in-frame clonotypes and omits some of them. That table supplies the V and J calls and clone size; D and trimming were determined from the DNA. The repertoire includes a few hundred thousand clones, roughly 80% of them detected once, and around 3.7% sits in the top ten. CDR3 length: 15 amino acids. In germline, CDR1 is SGHRS, CDR2 YFSETQ. Trimming removed 4 bases from V and 4 bases from J; junction bases left unmatched: 8. Sequencing input: PBMCs or T cells enriched from blood (not recorded which). The receptor comes from a man in his fifties or sixties who had recovered from COVID-19. V usage is TRBV5-1 and J usage is TRBJ2-3, with TRBD2 matching over 8 bases. CDR3: CASSPGGLVPDTQYF. DNA for the CDR3: TGCGCCAGCAGCCCTGGGGGACTAGTTCCAGATACGCAGTATTTT.